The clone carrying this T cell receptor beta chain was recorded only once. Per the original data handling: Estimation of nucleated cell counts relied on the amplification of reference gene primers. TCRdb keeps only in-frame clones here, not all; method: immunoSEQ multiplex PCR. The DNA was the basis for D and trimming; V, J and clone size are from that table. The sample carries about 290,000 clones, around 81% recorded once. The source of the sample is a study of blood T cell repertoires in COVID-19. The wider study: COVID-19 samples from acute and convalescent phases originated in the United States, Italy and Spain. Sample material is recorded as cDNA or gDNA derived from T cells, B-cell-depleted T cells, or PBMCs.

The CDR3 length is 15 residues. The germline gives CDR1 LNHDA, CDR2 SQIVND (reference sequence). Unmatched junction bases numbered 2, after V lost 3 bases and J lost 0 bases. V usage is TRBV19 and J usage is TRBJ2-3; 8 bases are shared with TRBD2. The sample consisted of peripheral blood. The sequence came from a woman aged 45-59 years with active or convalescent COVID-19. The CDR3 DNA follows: TGTGCCAGTAGTATGGCTAGCGGGAGCACAGATACGCAGTATTTT. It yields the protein CASSMASGSTDTQYF.